Listed below are T cell receptor beta chains from one sample, sequenced in a study of cytomegalovirus exposure and HLA in healthy donors. Data came from immunoSEQ multiplex PCR; TCRdb stores just in-frame clones and leaves some out. The sample comprises roughly 120,000 clones, 81% of which are singletons, and 3.9% rests with the top ten. Sample: PBMCs. These receptors came from a young woman in good health and CMV-seronegative. The CDR3 runs from the conserved cysteine through the conserved F or W. Fields, in order: J gene, clone size, D gene, V gene, CDR3 protein, CDR3 DNA. D genes are given only for firm matches. Not all rows give a size; the values are once, few, many and, for expanded clones, a class.

>TRBJ2-7|-|TRBD2|TRBV14
CASSQPGLANEQYF
TGTGCCAGCAGCCAACCCGGACTAGCCAACGAGCAGTACTTC
>TRBJ2-7|-|-|TRBV11-2
CASRTAAHEQYF
TGTGCCAGCAGGACAGCAGCTCACGAGCAGTACTTC
>TRBJ2-7|-|TRBD1|TRBV7-8
CASSRGQGPSYEQYF
TGTGCCAGCAGCCGCGGACAGGGGCCCTCCTACGAGCAGTACTTC
>TRBJ2-2|-|TRBD2|TRBV27
CASTLRGGTGELFF
TGTGCCAGCACTCTGCGGGGGGGCACCGGGGAGCTGTTTTTT
>TRBJ1-3|-|TRBD1|TRBV10-1
CASSGTGSGNTIYF
TGCGCCAGCAGCGGGACAGGCTCTGGAAACACCATATATTTT
>TRBJ2-5|-|TRBD1|TRBV19
CASSVGQGVGETQYF
TGTGCCAGTAGTGTAGGACAGGGGGTTGGAGAGACCCAGTACTTC
>TRBJ1-4|-|-|TRBV7-9
CASSLGHLPNEKLFF
TGTGCCAGCAGCTTAGGACATCTACCTAATGAAAAACTGTTTTTT
>TRBJ2-7|-|TRBD1|TRBV5-1
CASSLAGGQGIRSYEQYF
TGCGCCAGCAGCTTGGCCGGGGGACAGGGGATTAGGTCCTACGAGCAGTACTTC
>TRBJ1-5|-|TRBD1|TRBV28
CASRRDRAWQPQHF
TGTGCCAGCAGGCGGGACAGGGCTTGGCAGCCCCAGCATTTT
>TRBJ2-1|-|TRBD2|TRBV10-1
CASSQLAEANEQFF
TGCGCCAGCAGCCAACTAGCGGAGGCCAATGAGCAGTTCTTC
>TRBJ1-4|-|-|TRBV4-1
CASSQDWRGGEKLFF
TGCGCCAGCAGCCAAGATTGGAGGGGAGGGGAAAAACTGTTTTTT
>TRBJ2-2|-|-|TRBV11-2
CASAPPEYTGELFF
TGTGCCAGCGCCCCCCCCGAGTACACCGGGGAGCTGTTTTTT
>TRBJ2-3|-|-|TRBV11-3
CASSSEGFANTQYF
TGTGCCAGCAGCTCAGAGGGCTTCGCCAATACGCAGTATTTT
>TRBJ2-2|-|TRBD2|TRBV7-3
CASSPQAGGNTGELFF
TGTGCCAGCAGCCCCCAAGCGGGAGGTAACACCGGGGAGCTGTTTTTT
>TRBJ2-4|-|-|TRBV2
CASIGTENIQYF
TGTGCCAGCATCGGTACTGAAAACATTCAGTACTTC
>TRBJ1-4|few|TRBD1|TRBV11-2
CASSWTPGQINEKLFF
TGTGCCAGCAGCTGGACTCCGGGACAGATTAATGAAAAACTGTTTTTT
>TRBJ2-3|-|TRBD1|TRBV28
CASTTGGYTDTQYF
TGTGCCAGCACTACAGGGGGCTACACAGATACGCAGTATTTT
>TRBJ2-7|-|TRBD1|TRBV28
CASSLSPGQGGYEQYF
TGTGCCAGCAGTTTATCCCCCGGACAGGGGGGGTACGAGCAGTACTTC
>TRBJ1-1|-|TRBD1|TRBV7-9
CASSLGTGSGAFF
TGTGCCAGCAGCTTGGGGACAGGGTCAGGAGCTTTCTTT
>TRBJ2-3|-|TRBD2|TRBV10-1
CASSESGLAGTDTQYF
TGCGCCAGCAGTGAGTCGGGACTAGCGGGCACAGATACGCAGTATTTT
>TRBJ2-1|few|TRBD2|TRBV4-1
CASSQEFGTSGSEQFF
TGCGCCAGCAGCCAAGAATTCGGGACTAGCGGGTCTGAGCAGTTCTTC
>TRBJ1-2|-|-|TRBV5-4
CASSMTLDYGYTF
TGTGCCAGCAGCATGACACTAGACTATGGCTACACCTTC
>TRBJ2-7|-|-|TRBV10-2
CASSETGSQYF
TGCGCCAGCAGTGAGACAGGTTCACAGTACTTC
>TRBJ2-6|-|-|TRBV29-1
CSVGGSPASGANVLTF
TGCAGCGTTGGTGGCAGTCCTGCTTCTGGGGCCAACGTCCTGACTTTC
>TRBJ2-1|-|TRBD1|TRBV10-3
CAIKQTGGARDEQFF
TGTGCCATCAAGCAGACAGGGGGCGCTCGGGATGAGCAGTTCTTC